These T cell receptor beta chains were read from a single sample in a study of blood T cell repertoires in COVID-19. The data were produced by immunoSEQ multiplex PCR, yet TCRdb's version contains in-frame clones alone and is incomplete. The sample yields about 210,000 clones, 75% to 90% seen once. Material for sequencing was peripheral blood. The receptors were sampled from a woman between 35 and 50 years old with acute or convalescent COVID-19. CDR3s include the opening cysteine and the closing phenylalanine or tryptophan. The D gene is left open where the match is weak. A row's size may be missing; if present it is once, few, many or a size class.

j_call	d_call	v_call	clone_size	cdr3_nt	cdr3_aa
TRBJ1-1	TRBD1	TRBV6-4	-	TGTGCCAGCAGCGAGAGACAGGGGAATACTGAAGCTTTCTTT	CASSERQGNTEAFF
TRBJ2-1	TRBD1	TRBV7-2	-	TGTGCCACCAGAATTGACAGGGGTTCTTACAATGAGCAGTTCTTC	CATRIDRGSYNEQFF
TRBJ1-5	TRBD1	TRBV4-2	many	TGTGCCAGCAGCCCTCTTCGCGGACAGGGGGACCAGCCCCAGCATTTT	CASSPLRGQGDQPQHF
TRBJ1-1	TRBD1	TRBV2	-	TGTGCCAGCAGGGCGACAGGGTTGGTCACTGAAGCTTTCTTT	CASRATGLVTEAFF
TRBJ1-1	TRBD1	TRBV29-1	-	TGCAGCGTAGTCCCCGGGACAGGGAACACTGAAGCTTTCTTT	CSVVPGTGNTEAFF
TRBJ2-1	TRBD2	TRBV24-1	-	TGTGCCACCAGTAGCCTGGGCCTAGCGGGGGGTTACTCCTACAATGAGCAGTTCTTC	CATSSLGLAGGYSYNEQFF
TRBJ1-2	TRBD1	TRBV13	-	TGTGCCAGCACTGCCGGGACAGACTATGGCTACACCTTC	CASTAGTDYGYTF
TRBJ1-1	-	TRBV19	few	TGTGCCAGTAAAAGCGGACCTACGAACACTGAAGCTTTCTTT	CASKSGPTNTEAFF
TRBJ1-2	-	TRBV19	-	TGTGCCAGTAGTATAACTGAAAGCTATGGCTACACCTTC	CASSITESYGYTF
TRBJ2-3	TRBD2	TRBV5-5	-	TGTGCCAGCAGCGCCCCCCGGGCTAGCGGGGGGGCGGGAGATACGCAGTATTTT	CASSAPRASGGAGDTQYF
TRBJ2-5	-	TRBV20-1	-	TGCAGTGCCAGGGGCAGGGAGACCCAGTACTTC	CSARGRETQYF
TRBJ2-3	TRBD1	TRBV5-1	-	TGCGCCAGCAGCGTATCTAGGACAGGGTTGCCAGATACGCAGTATTTT	CASSVSRTGLPDTQYF
TRBJ2-1	-	TRBV5-1	-	TGCGCCAGCAGCTTTGGCCAGGGAAGGTACAATGAGCAGTTCTTC	CASSFGQGRYNEQFF
TRBJ1-2	TRBD1	TRBV5-6	few	TGTGCCAGCAGCCCGGACAGGGACTATGGCTACACCTTC	CASSPDRDYGYTF
TRBJ1-5	-	TRBV5-6	-	TGTGCCAGCAGCTTGGCGGGTTATAGCAATCAGCCCCAGCATTTT	CASSLAGYSNQPQHF
TRBJ2-1	-	TRBV20-1	-	TGCAGTGCTAGTTCCCGGGAGTTTAGCCACAATGAGCAGTTCTTC	CSASSREFSHNEQFF
TRBJ1-5	TRBD1	TRBV5-5	-	TGTGCCAGCAGCCGGACAGGGGGCACCCAGCCCCAGCATTTT	CASSRTGGTQPQHF
TRBJ1-4	-	TRBV24-1	-	TGTGCCACCCGGGGGGGCGCGGGGAGAAATGAAAAACTGTTTTTT	CATRGGAGRNEKLFF
TRBJ2-1	-	TRBV19	-	TGTGCCAGTAGTATAGGGGGGACAAGTGAGCAGTTCTTC	CASSIGGTSEQFF
TRBJ2-5	-	TRBV6-5	-	TGTGCCAGCAGTAGAGGCGGGACCCAAGAGACCCAGTACTTC	CASSRGGTQETQYF
TRBJ1-2	-	TRBV19	-	TGTGCCAGTAGTATACCTCGCTCGGACAGCTTTGCTAACTATGGCTACACCTTC	CASSIPRSDSFANYGYTF
TRBJ1-2	TRBD1	TRBV6-1	-	TGTGCCAGCAGTGAAGGACAGGGGGCCTCTAACTATGGCTACACCTTC	CASSEGQGASNYGYTF